This T cell receptor (beta chain) was sequenced for a study of blood T cell repertoires in COVID-19. Study at large: There were acute and convalescent COVID-19 samples, and they came from the United States, Italy and Spain. T cells, B-cell-depleted T cells, or PBMCs supplied cDNA or gDNA.

Source study methods: Researchers report that nucleated cell counts were estimated from reference gene primer amplification. Some clones are missing from TCRdb's copy, which holds only in-frame ones; the method was immunoSEQ multiplex PCR. Clonal size and the V and J genes are those of that table, whereas D and trimming came from the DNA. This sample has approximately 45,000 clones, with 80% to 90% found just once. A remark on this clone: Other DNA sequences from this sample encode an identical CDR3 as well.

The CDR3 has 12 amino acids. CDR1 SGDLS and CDR2 YYNGEE come from the germline V gene. Deletions cut 2 bases from V and 8 bases from J, with 7 bases between. In Seattle, patients joined the study during active infection and were tracked longitudinally. This receptor was identified in a middle-aged man with COVID-19, enrolled during active disease. Specimen: peripheral blood. The J gene is TRBJ2-2, the V gene TRBV9; D is perhaps TRBD1 (5 bases). Here the CDR3 reads CASSVRGGELFF. As DNA, the CDR3 is TGTGCCAGCAGCGTTAGGGGAGGGGAGCTGTTTTTT.